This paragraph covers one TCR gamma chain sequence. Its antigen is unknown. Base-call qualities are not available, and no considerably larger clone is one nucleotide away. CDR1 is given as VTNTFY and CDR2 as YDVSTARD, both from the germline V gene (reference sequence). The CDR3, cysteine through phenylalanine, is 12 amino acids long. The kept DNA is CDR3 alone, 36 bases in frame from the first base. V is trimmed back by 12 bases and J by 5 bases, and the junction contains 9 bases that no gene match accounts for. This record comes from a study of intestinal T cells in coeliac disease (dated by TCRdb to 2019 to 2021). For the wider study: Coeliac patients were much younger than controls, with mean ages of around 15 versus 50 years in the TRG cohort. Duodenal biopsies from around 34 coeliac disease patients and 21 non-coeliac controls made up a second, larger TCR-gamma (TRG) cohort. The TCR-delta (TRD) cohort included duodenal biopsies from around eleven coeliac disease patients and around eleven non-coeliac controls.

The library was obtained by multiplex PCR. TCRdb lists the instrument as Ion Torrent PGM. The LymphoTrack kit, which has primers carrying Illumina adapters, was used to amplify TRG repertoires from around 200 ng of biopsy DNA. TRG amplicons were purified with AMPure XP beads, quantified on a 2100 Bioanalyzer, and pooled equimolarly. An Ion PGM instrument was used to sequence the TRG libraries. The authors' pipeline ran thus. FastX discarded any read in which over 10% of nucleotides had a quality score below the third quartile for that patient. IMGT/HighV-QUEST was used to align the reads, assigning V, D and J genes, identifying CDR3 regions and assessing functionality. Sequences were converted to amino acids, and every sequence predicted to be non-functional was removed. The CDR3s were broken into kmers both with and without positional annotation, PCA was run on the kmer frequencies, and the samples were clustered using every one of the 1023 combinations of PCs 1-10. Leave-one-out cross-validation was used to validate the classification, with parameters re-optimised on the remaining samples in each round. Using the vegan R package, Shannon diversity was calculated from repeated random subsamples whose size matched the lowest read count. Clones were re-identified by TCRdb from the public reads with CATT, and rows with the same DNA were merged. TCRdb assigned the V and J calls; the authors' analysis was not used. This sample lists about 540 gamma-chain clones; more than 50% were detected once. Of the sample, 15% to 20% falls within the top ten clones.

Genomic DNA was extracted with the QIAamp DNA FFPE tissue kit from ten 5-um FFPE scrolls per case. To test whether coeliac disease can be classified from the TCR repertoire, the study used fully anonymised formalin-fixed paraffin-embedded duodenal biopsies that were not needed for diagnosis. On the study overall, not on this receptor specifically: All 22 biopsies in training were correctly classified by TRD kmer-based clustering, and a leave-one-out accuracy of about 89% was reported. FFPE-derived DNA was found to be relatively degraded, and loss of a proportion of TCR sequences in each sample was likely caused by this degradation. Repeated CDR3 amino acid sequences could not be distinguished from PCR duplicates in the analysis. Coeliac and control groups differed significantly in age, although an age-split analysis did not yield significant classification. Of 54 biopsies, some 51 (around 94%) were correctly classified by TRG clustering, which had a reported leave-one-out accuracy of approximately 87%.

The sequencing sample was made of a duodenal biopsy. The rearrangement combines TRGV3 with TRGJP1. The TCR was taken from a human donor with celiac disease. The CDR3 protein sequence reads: CADLGTGWFKIF. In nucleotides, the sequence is TGTGCCGACCTAGGAACTGGTTGGTTCAAGATATTT.